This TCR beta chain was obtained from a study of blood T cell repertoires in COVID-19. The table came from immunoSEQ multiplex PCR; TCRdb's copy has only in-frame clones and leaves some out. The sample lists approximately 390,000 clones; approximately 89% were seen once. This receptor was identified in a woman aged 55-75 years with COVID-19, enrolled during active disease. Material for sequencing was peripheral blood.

CDR3 nucleotide sequence: TGTGCCACCAGTGACCCGGGACAGACAAACACCATATATTTT. Protein product: CATSDPGQTNTIYF. This chain uses TRBV24-1 with TRBJ1-3; 7 bases are a match to TRBD1. Germline V gives CDR1 KGHDR, CDR2 SFDVKD. V was clipped by 4 bases and J by 6 bases; unmatched bases: 5. The CDR3 spans 14 residues.